The 11 T cell receptor beta chains below come from one sample, sequenced in a study of CD4 T cell repertoires in COVID-19. CFSE-labeled cells were stimulated with autologous monocytes plus recombinant SARS-CoV-2 spike or nucleoprotein. Clones were read by immunoSEQ multiplex PCR, and TCRdb kept only the in-frame ones, dropping some. The profile shows roughly 150 clones, around 19% of them singletons. Sequenced material: central memory CD4+ T cells, cultured in vitro, taken during convalescence from COVID-19. These receptors were obtained from a human donor who had COVID-19.

This clone is categorized as medium-sized (0.01 to 0.1%). The chain couples TRBV5-1 to TRBJ2-5, with 9 bases identical to TRBD2. Trimming cost V 0 bases and J 4 bases; bases outside gene matches: 7. Germline lookup yields CDR1 SGHRS and CDR2 YFSETQ. The CDR3 runs to 16 residues. The CDR3, as DNA: TGCGCCAGCAGCTTGGTCGGCGGGGGGGCGGGAGAGACCCAGTACTTC. Residues: CASSLVGGGAGETQYF. Complete variable domain (other parts from reference TRBV5-1 and TRBJ2-5): KAGVTQTPRYLIKTRGQQVTLSCSPISGHRSVSWYQQTPGQGLQFLFEYFSETQRNKGNFPGRFSGRQFSNSRSEMNVSTLELGDSALYLCASSLVGGGAGETQYFGPGTRLLVL.

This clone was counted only a few times. The chain carries TRBV7-5 and TRBJ1-6. TRBV7-5 is shown as a pseudogene. The CDR3 has 17 residues. CDR3 in amino acids: CVRSLSGGAFGNSPLHF. The CDR3 bases are TGTGTCAGAAGCTTAAGTGGGGGGGCTTTCGGAAATTCACCCCTCCACTTT.

Relative to its sample, this clone is large. The V gene is TRBV6-6, the J gene TRBJ2-2; D is undetermined. Trimming shortened V by 0 bases and J by 5 bases, and 13 bases separated the two germline ends. The CDR3 is made up of 16 amino acids. From germline, CDR1 is MNHNY and CDR2 SVGAGI (reference sequence). The CDR3 coding sequence is TGTGCCAGCAGTTACTCGGGCCTGCGTTCGACCGGGGAGCTGTTTTTT. It encodes CASSYSGLRSTGELFF.

The CDR3 spells CASSVYGTAISYEQYF. CDR3 in DNA: TGTGCCAGCTCCGTCTACGGGACAGCCATCTCCTACGAGCAGTACTTC. This rearrangement joins TRBV18 to TRBJ2-7, with 7 bases lining up with TRBD1. Germline V gene data show CDR1 as KGHSH and CDR2 as LQKENI. Unmatched junction bases numbered 11, after V lost 6 bases and J lost 0 bases. The CDR3 loop spans 16 amino acids.

This clone is large (0.1 to 1%) by share. The rearrangement links TRBV3-1 (or the pseudogene TRBV3-2) to TRBJ2-2, with 7 positions matching TRBD1. CDR1 is LGHDT and CDR2 is YNNKEL in the germline V gene (reference sequence). Trimming removed 3 bases from V and 5 bases from J; junction bases left unmatched: 9. This CDR3 contains 16 residues. The CDR3 DNA sequence: TGTGCCAGCAGCCACTCGAACAACAGGGGAACCGGGGAGCTGTTTTTT. Protein: CASSHSNNRGTGELFF.

This clone ranks as large. V is TRBV7-9 and J is TRBJ1-2, with 9 bases fitting TRBD1. The CDR3 covers 14 residues. In germline, CDR1 is SEHNR, CDR2 FQNEAQ (reference sequence). Losses at the gene ends were 5 bases for V and 8 bases for J; bases not matched to a gene: 9. The CDR3 coding sequence is TGTGCCAGCAGCCGGGACAGGGAAATTGTGGGCTACACCTTC. Translating it yields CASSRDREIVGYTF.

The chain carries TRBV6-2 or TRBV6-3 and TRBJ1-1; D perhaps matches TRBD1 (6 bases). Germline CDR1 is MNHEY and CDR2 is SVGEGT. CDR3 length: 16 residues. V was trimmed by 4 bases and J by 1 base, leaving 16 bases between them. CDR3 in amino acids: CASSSPTDRRNTEAFF. The CDR3 region has the DNA TGTGCCAGCAGTTCTCCGACCGACAGGCGGAACACTGAAGCTTTCTTT.

In this sample, this clone is medium-sized. The V and J genes are TRBV24-1 and TRBJ2-1; 10 bases match TRBD2. CDR3 length: 16 residues. V lost 7 bases and J lost 5; bases outside the gene matches: 10. The germline CDR1 and CDR2 sequences are KGHDR and SFDVKD. In DNA form, the CDR3 reads TGTGCCACCAGCCCCTCATCTAGCGGGAGACACAATGAGCAGTTCTTC. It encodes CATSPSSSGRHNEQFF.

This clone was seen only a few times. The chain employs TRBV4-1 and TRBJ1-2; 9 nucleotides agree with TRBD1. With V trimmed by 5 bases and J by 0 bases, 13 bases remained unmatched. The CDR3 length is 18 residues. The germline CDR1 and CDR2 sequences are MGHRA and YSYEKL. Written as DNA, the CDR3 is TGCGCCAGCAGCAACGAGCGGGCGACAGGGGGTTCTAACTATGGCTACACCTTC. This sequence encodes CASSNERATGGSNYGYTF.

This clone is labeled as large (0.1 to 1%). Other nucleotide sequences from this sample produce the same CDR3. The CDR3 DNA follows: TGTGCCAGCAGTGAAGAGGGTACCACTGAAGCTTTCTTT. Its translation is CASSEEGTTEAFF. V and J are TRBV2 and TRBJ1-1, with D unclear. The V and J ends lost 1 base and 4 bases respectively, with 7 bases between them. Germline V gene lookup returns CDR1 SNHLY and CDR2 FYNNEI. This CDR3 region has 13 residues.

By sample fraction, this clone is medium-sized (0.01 to 0.1%). The chain is built from TRBV24-1 and TRBJ2-2; the match to TRBD1 covers 8 bases. Germline V gene lookup returns CDR1 KGHDR and CDR2 SFDVKD. After removal of 6 bases from V and 7 bases from J, the junction contained 6 bases not matched to a gene. The CDR3 consists of 14 residues. The CDR3 DNA reads as TGTGCCACCAGTCAGACAGGGGTTAACGGGGAGCTGTTTTTT. This codes for CATSQTGVNGELFF.